The 18 T cell receptor beta chains reported below all come from one sample, sequenced in a study of vaccination and CD4 T cells after COVID-19. The treatment: approximately 10-day PBMC culture with coronavirus spike peptide pools or control peptides (ViraFEST assay). The Oncomine TCR Beta short-read assay was applied to DNA of cultured CD4+ T cells. One entry per CDR3 protein, called by TCRdb with MiXCR from the PCR reads. The data contain approximately 12,000 distinct CDR3 sequences, roughly a fifth of them singletons. No antigen has been assigned to these receptors. The input for sequencing was CD4+ T cells from blood, cultured in vitro, taken before SARS-CoV-2 vaccination. These receptors all come from a human donor who received a COVID-19 vaccine.

The chain joins TRBV20-1 to TRBJ1-4; 7 bases align to TRBD1. Per germline, CDR1 DFQATT and CDR2 SNEGSKA (reference sequence). Trimming at V came to 4 bases and at J to 5 bases, leaving 4 bases not matched to a gene. The CDR3 consists of 13 residues. The CDR3 protein is CSAIRQGNEKLFF. As DNA, the CDR3 is TGCAGTGCTATTAGACAGGGCAATGAAAAACTGTTTTTT.

This clonotype was seen more than once but under ten times. This sequence joins TRBV5-4 and TRBJ1-1; 7 nucleotides agree with TRBD1. Trimming took 2 bases from V and 1 from J; bases not matched to a gene: 2. CDR3 length: 14 residues. Germline loops: CDR1 SGHNT, CDR2 YYREEE (reference sequence). DNA of the CDR3: TGTGCCAGCAGCTTAAAGGGGGCGAACACTGAAGCTTTCTTT. Amino acids: CASSLKGANTEAFF. The complete variable domain, with remaining parts taken from reference TRBV5-4 and TRBJ1-1, reads ETGVTQSPTHLIKTRGQQVTLRCSSQSGHNTVSWYQQALGQGPQFIFQYYREEENGRGNFPPRFSGLQFPNYSSELNVNALELDDSALYLCASSLKGANTEAFFGQGTRLTVV.

The CDR3: CASSQTGQGLNEQFF. The CDR3 bases are TGTGCCAGCTCACAAACGGGACAGGGGCTGAATGAGCAGTTCTTC. The chain carries TRBV18 and TRBJ2-1; TRBD1 aligns across 10 bases. Trimming removed 4 bases from V and 7 bases from J; junction bases left unmatched: 7. The CDR3 is 15 residues long. Germline CDR1 KGHSH, CDR2 LQKENI. Variable domain in full (rest from reference TRBV18 and TRBJ2-1): NAGVMQNPRHLVRRRGQEARLRCSPMKGHSHVYWYRQLPEEGLKFMVYLQKENIIDESGMPKERFSAEFPKEGPSILRIQQVVRGDSAAYFCASSQTGQGLNEQFFGPGTRLTVL.

By frequency in the sample, this clonotype is medium-sized. V is TRBV6-1 and J is TRBJ1-2; unclear D gene. V was pared by 8 bases and J by 7 bases, with 17 bases between. In germline, CDR1 is MNHNS, CDR2 SASEGT. The CDR3 spans 13 residues. CDR3 amino acids: CASYELAGSGYTF. CDR3 DNA sequence: TGTGCCAGCTATGAGCTGGCAGGTAGTGGCTACACCTTC.

This clonotype was observed a handful of times. The chain recombines TRBV7-9 with TRBJ2-1, with 8 bases that match TRBD2. The germline CDR1 and CDR2 sequences are SEHNR and FQNEAQ (reference sequence). CDR3 length: 17 residues. Trimming took 2 bases from V and 4 from J; bases not matched to a gene: 10. CDR3 region: CASSLRAGALAYNEQFF. The CDR3 DNA reads as TGTGCCAGCAGCTTAAGAGCGGGGGCCCTCGCATACAATGAGCAGTTCTTC.

By proportion, this clonotype is medium-sized. J is TRBJ1-2 and V is TRBV15; maybe TRBD1 (5 bases). Trimming cost V 0 bases and J 7 bases, with 12 bases left between them. The length of the CDR3 is 14 residues. From germline, CDR1 is LNHNV and CDR2 YYDKDF (reference sequence). The CDR3 DNA follows: TGTGCCACCAGCAGAGATCGGGGGGGAGGTGGCTACACCTTC. Its translation is CATSRDRGGGGYTF.

CDR3 bases: TGTGCCAGCAGTTTTCCGGGACAGGGAAATTCACCCCTCCACTTT. It specifies CASSFPGQGNSPLHF. This chain joins TRBV12-3 or TRBV12-4 and TRBJ1-6, with 9 nucleotides matching TRBD1. The junction had 4 bases not matched to a gene; V was cut back by 3 bases and J by 7 bases. There are 15 residues in the CDR3.

The V and J genes are TRBV20-1 and TRBJ1-1; TRBD1 aligns across 10 bases. The germline gives CDR1 DFQATT, CDR2 SNEGSKA (reference sequence). This CDR3 region has 11 residues. V gave up 6 bases and J gave up 5 bases; unmatched junction bases: 0. CDR3 nucleotide sequence: TGCAGTGCGGGACAGGGGACTGAAGCTTTCTTT. Translation: CSAGQGTEAFF.

The J gene is TRBJ1-1, the V gene TRBV9, with 7 bases identical to TRBD1. V shed 2 bases and J 2 bases; nucleotides not matched to a gene: 3. CDR3 length: 14 amino acids. Germline V lookup: CDR1 SGDLS, CDR2 YYNGEE. The CDR3, as DNA: TGTGCCAGCAGCGTCCGGGACAGTAACACTGAAGCTTTCTTT. Protein: CASSVRDSNTEAFF.

This clonotype has just a few counts. V usage is TRBV19 and J usage is TRBJ2-5; 7 bases are shared with TRBD1. The germline V gene has CDR1 LNHDA and CDR2 SQIVND (reference sequence). Losses at the gene ends were 3 bases for V and 1 base for J; bases not matched to a gene: 2. This CDR3 comprises 14 residues. The CDR3 bases are TGTGCCAGTAGTATCGGGACAGCCCAAGAGACCCAGTACTTC. Its translation: CASSIGTAQETQYF.

V usage is TRBV5-1 and J usage is TRBJ2-1; D unresolved. From germline, CDR1 is SGHRS and CDR2 YFSETQ. V lost 0 bases, J lost 0 bases, and 4 bases lay in between. The length of the CDR3 is 14 residues. The CDR3 DNA sequence: TGCGCCAGCAGCTTGGGCAGCTCCTACAATGAGCAGTTCTTC. It encodes CASSLGSSYNEQFF.

J is TRBJ2-6 and V is TRBV30; 9 positions match TRBD1. Trimming took 8 bases from V and 1 from J; bases not matched to a gene: 9. The length of the CDR3 is 16 residues. Germline V CDR1 and CDR2: GTSNPN, SVGIG (reference sequence). The CDR3 DNA sequence: TGTGCCGGGCCGGGACAGGGAAGGTCTGGGGCCAACGTCCTGACTTTC. This sequence encodes CAGPGQGRSGANVLTF. Variable domain in full (rest from reference TRBV30 and TRBJ2-6): SQTIHQWPATLVQPVGSPLSLECTVEGTSNPNLYWYRQAAGRGLQLLFYSVGIGQISSEVPQNLSASRPQDRQFILSSKKLLLSDSGFYLCAGPGQGRSGANVLTFGAGSRLTVL.

This clonotype showed up just a few times. The chain joins TRBV5-6 to TRBJ1-5; 9 bases fit TRBD1. The CDR3 is made up of 16 amino acids. Germline loops: CDR1 SGHDT, CDR2 YYEEEE. The J segment lost 2 bases and the V segment lost 3 bases, leaving 6 bases of the junction unmatched. CDR3 in DNA: TGTGCCAGCAGCTCACAACAGGGGGCTGGCAATCAGCCCCAGCATTTT. Residues: CASSSQQGAGNQPQHF.

By share of the sample, this clonotype is medium-sized. This chain links TRBV20-1 with TRBJ2-3; 7 nucleotides match TRBD2. The CDR3 loop spans 17 amino acids. Per the germline V gene, CDR1 is DFQATT and CDR2 is SNEGSKA (reference sequence). The V segment lost 2 bases and the J segment 0 bases; nucleotides outside the gene matches: 11. CDR3 DNA: TGCAGTGCTAGAAACCCCGGGCGGGGGACTAGCACAGATACGCAGTATTTT. As protein: CSARNPGRGTSTDTQYF.

The gene calls are TRBV30 and TRBJ2-3, with D perhaps matching TRBD1 (8 bases). The CDR3 is made up of 12 amino acids. Per germline, CDR1 GTSNPN and CDR2 SVGIG (reference sequence). The V end lost 3 bases, the J end lost 6 bases, and 10 bases lay between the germline ends. CDR3 DNA: TGTGCCTGGAGACAGGGGGGGGATACGCAGTATTTT. Encoded protein: CAWRQGGDTQYF.

The chain recombines TRBV2 with TRBJ1-4, with 8 bases that match TRBD1. This CDR3 region has 12 residues. Germline V gene data show CDR1 as SNHLY and CDR2 as FYNNEI. V trimming: 7 bases; J trimming: 5 bases; junction bases outside the gene matches: 0. The CDR3 protein is CASNRGNEKLFF. In DNA, the CDR3 is TGTGCCAGCAACAGGGGGAATGAAAAACTGTTTTTT.

The rearrangement uses TRBV18 and TRBJ1-5; 8 nucleotides align to TRBD1. V lost 3 bases and J lost 9; bases outside the gene matches: 10. Germline CDR1 is KGHSH and CDR2 is LQKENI. The CDR3 has 15 amino acids. CDR3 DNA sequence: TGTGCCAGCTCACCTCAAACGACAGGGGTTGGGCCCCAGCATTTT. Protein: CASSPQTTGVGPQHF.

The chain recombines TRBV6-1 with TRBJ2-2, with 7 bases fitting TRBD2. CDR3 length equals 18 residues. Germline V lookup: CDR1 MNHNS, CDR2 SASEGT. V gave up 5 bases and J gave up 0 bases; unmatched junction bases: 12. The CDR3 sequence: CASSPSPLGGANTGELFF. The DNA for the CDR3 is TGTGCCAGCAGTCCTTCCCCCCTTGGGGGGGCGAACACCGGGGAGCTGTTTTTT.